Listed below are T cell receptor beta chains from one sample, sequenced in a study of blood T cell repertoires in COVID-19. Here immunoSEQ multiplex PCR was the method, and the copy in TCRdb shows in-frame clones only, minus some. The top ten hold around 4% of the sample, which has about 200,000 clones, about 86% seen once. Input material: PBMCs or T cells enriched from blood (not recorded which). These receptors all come from a woman between 40 and 50 years old with acute COVID-19. The conserved cysteine and the conserved F or W are not part of the CDR3 here.

TRBV5-1,TRBJ1-2,ASSLRGDYGYT
TRBV18,TRBJ2-1,ASSPPASAPGGNEQF
TRBV6-5,TRBJ1-2,ASRAAGLNYGYT
TRBV6-5,TRBJ1-2,ASSYQGSRYGYT
TRBV30,TRBJ2-3,AWTSPGHSTDTQY
TRBV7-6,TRBJ1-2,ASSWTKNYGYT
TRBV28,TRBJ2-4,ATQGGKGKNIQY
TRBV3-1/TRBV3-2,TRBJ2-7,ASSQAVGSRDRRPYEQY
TRBV28,TRBJ1-1,ASSLLGTLKAAF
TRBV6-5,TRBJ2-2,ASRRSGRGTGELF
TRBV15,TRBJ1-4,ATSRPGQGLTNEKLF
TRBV28,TRBJ1-2,ASTSRQGNYGYT
TRBV6-1,TRBJ2-1,ASSEGQGLYNEQF
TRBV28,TRBJ1-6,ASSPGQLNSPLH
TRBV29-1,TRBJ2-1,SASEVLDNEQF
TRBV12-3/TRBV12-4,TRBJ2-7,ASTWDRNYEQY
TRBV6-5,TRBJ1-1,AGYRGENTEAF
TRBV4-1,TRBJ1-1,ASSQAEQVMNTEAF
TRBV25-1,TRBJ2-3,ASSASTHRTGSTDTQY
TRBV9,TRBJ1-1,ASSVVGLKGQKNTEAF
TRBV11-2,TRBJ2-2,ASSLVGGPLGSGELF
TRBV28,TRBJ1-6,ASRPSTGGSSSPLH
TRBV6-2/TRBV6-3,TRBJ2-3,ASSYELVVRTDTQY
TRBV19,TRBJ2-2,ASSPQGAPGELF
TRBV7-6,TRBJ2-7,ASSHGGTSHEQY
TRBV2,TRBJ2-2,ASSRGRGASGELF
TRBV5-1,TRBJ2-7,ASSGQGYEQY
TRBV6-1,TRBJ2-1,ASSEGQGNHNEQF
TRBV5-1,TRBJ1-2,ASSLTRLQGYGYT
TRBV28,TRBJ2-2,ASSLGVGWNTGELF
TRBV11-3,TRBJ2-5,ASSHGGSQETQY